The rows below give T cell receptor beta chains drawn from one sample of a study of beta chain features in type 1 diabetes. Repertoires were generated with immunoSEQ multiplex PCR, while TCRdb's copy carries only in-frame clones and drops some. The sample has about 340,000 clones, 7.5% to 9% seen once. The sequenced material came from central memory CD4+ T cells from blood. The receptors were gathered from a woman in her late teens or twenties in good health. Each CDR3 is given with its conserved first and last residue. D genes are given only for firm matches. Expanded clones are given a class, and other clones once, few, many or no size at all.

J: TRBJ1-4
V: TRBV2
size: many
D: TRBD1
CDR3: CASSEGRQGEKLFF
DNA: TGTGCCAGCAGTGAAGGTCGACAGGGGGAAAAACTGTTTTTT

J: TRBJ2-3
V: TRBV5-1
size: NA
D: NA
CDR3: CASSLGNLEDTQYF
DNA: TGCGCCAGCAGCTTGGGTAATTTGGAGGATACGCAGTATTTT

J: TRBJ2-3
V: TRBV7-2
size: NA
D: TRBD2
CDR3: CASSLALAGGLSDTQYF
DNA: TGTGCCAGCAGCTTAGCGTTAGCGGGAGGGCTCTCAGATACGCAGTATTTT

J: TRBJ2-1
V: TRBV7-8
size: few
D: TRBD2
CDR3: CAIQAGGHNEQFF
DNA: TGTGCCATCCAAGCGGGAGGGCACAATGAGCAGTTCTTC

J: TRBJ2-5
V: TRBV11-2
size: NA
D: TRBD1
CDR3: CASSGQGGGTQYF
DNA: TGTGCCAGCAGCGGACAGGGGGGCGGGACCCAGTACTTC

J: TRBJ2-1
V: TRBV7-3
size: few
D: NA
CDR3: CASSLALNNEQFF
DNA: TGTGCCAGCAGCTTAGCTTTGAACAATGAGCAGTTCTTC

J: TRBJ1-4
V: TRBV20-1
size: NA
D: NA
CDR3: CSASGGKGLFF
DNA: TGCAGTGCTAGCGGGGGGAAGGGACTGTTTTTT

J: TRBJ2-7
V: TRBV5-6
size: once
D: TRBD1
CDR3: CASSPGQGMRSTEQYF
DNA: TGTGCCAGCAGCCCCGGACAGGGTATGAGGTCAACCGAGCAGTACTTC

J: TRBJ2-1
V: TRBV19
size: NA
D: NA
CDR3: CASSSLSSANNEQFF
DNA: TGTGCCAGTAGTTCACTCAGCTCGGCTAACAATGAGCAGTTCTTC

J: TRBJ2-2
V: TRBV7-3
size: few
D: NA
CDR3: CASSTITGELFF
DNA: TGTGCCAGCAGCACCATTACCGGGGAGCTGTTTTTT

J: TRBJ2-2
V: TRBV4-3
size: many
D: NA
CDR3: CASSQTSPGQYTGELFF
DNA: TGCGCCAGCAGTCAAACCTCTCCGGGACAATACACCGGGGAGCTGTTTTTT

J: TRBJ2-7
V: TRBV4-1
size: few
D: TRBD2
CDR3: CASSQGAGTTSYEQYF
DNA: TGCGCCAGCAGCCAAGGGGCAGGGACTACCTCCTACGAGCAGTACTTC

J: TRBJ2-1
V: TRBV9
size: few
D: NA
CDR3: CASSVAVFGDEQFF
DNA: TGTGCCAGCAGCGTAGCTGTTTTTGGAGATGAGCAGTTCTTC

J: TRBJ1-3
V: TRBV4-1
size: NA
D: NA
CDR3: CASSQDNGVTIYF
DNA: TGCGCCAGCAGCCAAGATAATGGGGTCACCATATATTTT

J: TRBJ1-1
V: TRBV2
size: many
D: NA
CDR3: CASSDSQGWTEAFF
DNA: TGTGCCAGCAGTGATTCCCAGGGGTGGACTGAAGCTTTCTTT

J: TRBJ2-4
V: TRBV7-9
size: NA
D: NA
CDR3: CASSLSRGQNIQYF
DNA: TGTGCCAGCAGCTTATCTCGGGGCCAAAACATTCAGTACTTC

J: TRBJ1-1
V: TRBV28
size: NA
D: TRBD1
CDR3: CASSLATGVRRNTEAFF
DNA: TGTGCCAGCAGTTTAGCTACAGGGGTAAGAAGGAACACTGAAGCTTTCTTT

J: TRBJ2-1
V: TRBV11-2
size: NA
D: TRBD2
CDR3: CASSFGLAGAGEQFF
DNA: TGTGCCAGCAGCTTCGGACTAGCGGGAGCTGGTGAGCAGTTCTTC

J: TRBJ2-7
V: TRBV7-9
size: NA
D: NA
CDR3: CASSLISGAYEQYF
DNA: TGTGCCAGCAGCTTAATAAGTGGGGCCTACGAGCAGTACTTC

J: TRBJ2-7
V: TRBV11-2
size: few
D: NA
CDR3: CASSLDPGYEQYF
DNA: TGTGCCAGCAGCTTAGATCCGGGCTACGAGCAGTACTTC

J: TRBJ1-5
V: TRBV27
size: NA
D: TRBD1
CDR3: CASSPSTGVRRAQHF
DNA: TGTGCCAGCAGTCCCTCGACAGGGGTAAGGAGGGCCCAGCATTTT

J: TRBJ2-6
V: TRBV4-2
size: NA
D: NA
CDR3: CASSQDWQNSGANVLTF
DNA: TGTGCCAGCAGCCAAGATTGGCAAAACTCTGGGGCCAACGTCCTGACTTTC

J: TRBJ2-2
V: TRBV6-1
size: NA
D: NA
CDR3: CAGLGPNTGELFF
DNA: TGTGCCGGACTCGGGCCCAACACCGGGGAGCTGTTTTTT

J: TRBJ2-1
V: TRBV25-1
size: few
D: TRBD1
CDR3: CASCTGAEQFF
DNA: TGTGCCAGCTGCACAGGGGCTGAGCAGTTCTTC

J: TRBJ1-2
V: TRBV28
size: many
D: NA
CDR3: CASSPRFNYGYTF
DNA: TGTGCCAGCAGTCCCCGTTTTAACTATGGCTACACCTTC

J: TRBJ1-2
V: TRBV2
size: NA
D: NA
CDR3: CASSNTGSYGYTF
DNA: TGTGCCAGCAGCAACACAGGGTCCTATGGCTACACCTTC

J: TRBJ1-5
V: TRBV6-5
size: few
D: NA
CDR3: CASSPLGGRRPQHF
DNA: TGTGCCAGCAGTCCGCTGGGGGGGAGGAGGCCCCAGCATTTT

J: TRBJ2-1
V: TRBV29-1
size: few
D: TRBD2
CDR3: CSGEGTSGRGEQFF
DNA: TGCAGCGGTGAGGGGACTAGCGGGAGGGGTGAGCAGTTCTTC

J: TRBJ2-7
V: TRBV6-6
size: NA
D: NA
CDR3: CASSTTGEAYEQYF
DNA: TGTGCCAGCAGTACCACAGGGGAGGCCTACGAGCAGTACTTC

J: TRBJ2-5
V: TRBV7-2
size: NA
D: NA
CDR3: CASSSSRGRSETQYF
DNA: TGTGCCAGCAGCTCATCACGTGGGAGAAGCGAGACCCAGTACTTC

J: TRBJ2-5
V: TRBV4-2
size: NA
D: NA
CDR3: CASSQSAQTQETQYF
DNA: TGTGCCAGCAGCCAAAGTGCTCAGACGCAAGAGACCCAGTACTTC

J: TRBJ2-5
V: TRBV7-3
size: many
D: TRBD2
CDR3: CASSLGLAGVETQYF
DNA: TGTGCCAGCAGCTTAGGACTAGCGGGAGTTGAGACCCAGTACTTC

J: TRBJ2-2
V: TRBV5-6
size: many
D: NA
CDR3: CASSFIGAGELFF
DNA: TGTGCCAGCAGCTTTATCGGGGCCGGGGAGCTGTTTTTT

J: TRBJ2-1
V: TRBV7-6
size: few
D: TRBD2
CDR3: CASSLTTSGSPKFF
DNA: TGTGCCAGCAGCTTAACGACTAGCGGGAGTCCCAAGTTCTTC

J: TRBJ2-1
V: TRBV29-1
size: few
D: TRBD2
CDR3: CSGGLAGYNEQFF
DNA: TGCAGCGGCGGACTAGCGGGTTACAATGAGCAGTTCTTC

J: TRBJ2-7
V: TRBV15
size: NA
D: TRBD1
CDR3: CATSGDRGREQYF
DNA: TGTGCCACCAGCGGGGACAGGGGGCGAGAGCAGTACTTC

J: TRBJ2-3
V: TRBV4-3
size: NA
D: NA
CDR3: CASSQGAGTSTDTQYF
DNA: TGCGCCAGCAGCCAAGGGGCCGGGACTAGCACAGATACGCAGTATTTT

J: TRBJ2-3
V: TRBV4-3
size: many
D: TRBD2
CDR3: CASSQELAGGTDTQYF
DNA: TGCGCCAGCAGCCAAGAACTAGCGGGAGGCACAGATACGCAGTATTTT

J: TRBJ2-1
V: TRBV27
size: few
D: TRBD2
CDR3: CASSSGLALSSEQFF
DNA: TGTGCCAGCAGTTCGGGACTAGCTTTAAGCAGTGAGCAGTTCTTC

J: TRBJ1-5
V: TRBV7-8
size: few
D: NA
CDR3: CASSFVDQPQHF
DNA: TGTGCCAGCAGCTTCGTCGATCAGCCCCAGCATTTT

J: TRBJ2-3
V: TRBV6-1
size: NA
D: NA
CDR3: CASSEGSDTQYF
DNA: TGTGCCAGCAGTGAAGGGTCAGATACGCAGTATTTT

J: TRBJ2-5
V: TRBV18
size: few
D: NA
CDR3: CASSYSVSETQYF
DNA: TGTGCCAGCTCTTATTCGGTCTCGGAGACCCAGTACTTC

J: TRBJ2-4
V: TRBV29-1
size: few
D: TRBD2
CDR3: CSVGTSGSSAKNIQYF
DNA: TGCAGCGTAGGGACTAGCGGGAGTTCTGCCAAAAACATTCAGTACTTC

J: TRBJ2-1
V: TRBV11-1
size: NA
D: TRBD1
CDR3: CASSPRDRGSDEQFF
DNA: TGTGCCAGCAGCCCTAGGGACAGGGGATCGGATGAGCAGTTCTTC

J: TRBJ1-2
V: TRBV7-2
size: NA
D: NA
CDR3: CASSLDGTRGVGGYTF
DNA: TGTGCCAGCAGCTTGGATGGAACACGAGGCGTTGGGGGCTACACCTTC

J: TRBJ2-7
V: TRBV2
size: few
D: NA
CDR3: CASSTKQSSYEQYF
DNA: TGTGCCAGCAGTACTAAACAGAGCTCCTACGAGCAGTACTTC

J: TRBJ2-1
V: TRBV4-3
size: few
D: NA
CDR3: CASSQGLGLGLGSYNEQFF
DNA: TGCGCCAGCAGCCAAGGCCTAGGTTTGGGGCTAGGATCCTACAATGAGCAGTTCTTC

J: TRBJ1-5
V: TRBV5-5
size: few
D: NA
CDR3: CASSLVGGAQPQHF
DNA: TGTGCCAGCAGCTTGGTAGGCGGGGCCCAGCCCCAGCATTTT

J: TRBJ2-7
V: TRBV18
size: NA
D: TRBD1
CDR3: CASSPRDSSYEQYF
DNA: TGTGCCAGCTCACCACGGGACAGTTCCTACGAGCAGTACTTC

J: TRBJ1-1
V: TRBV7-8
size: NA
D: NA
CDR3: CASSPPFGAVNTEAFF
DNA: TGTGCCAGCAGCCCGCCGTTTGGGGCCGTGAACACTGAAGCTTTCTTT

J: TRBJ2-3
V: TRBV13
size: NA
D: NA
CDR3: CASSLGRSDTQYF
DNA: TGTGCCAGCAGCTTAGGGAGATCGGATACGCAGTATTTT

J: TRBJ2-7
V: TRBV5-1
size: many
D: TRBD2
CDR3: CASSFIAGGRADLANEQYF
DNA: TGCGCCAGCAGCTTCATCGCTGGCGGGAGGGCCGATCTGGCGAACGAGCAGTACTTC

J: TRBJ1-1
V: TRBV5-4
size: many
D: TRBD1
CDR3: CASSPRTGRITFF
DNA: TGTGCCAGCAGCCCCCGGACAGGGCGGATCACTTTCTTT

J: TRBJ2-2
V: TRBV4-3
size: few
D: NA
CDR3: CASSQEPAGHANTGELFF
DNA: TGCGCCAGCAGCCAAGAACCAGCGGGACATGCAAACACCGGGGAGCTGTTTTTT

J: TRBJ1-2
V: TRBV14
size: few
D: NA
CDR3: CASSQAGAGGFYGYTF
DNA: TGTGCCAGCAGCCAAGCGGGCGCGGGGGGTTTCTATGGCTACACCTTC